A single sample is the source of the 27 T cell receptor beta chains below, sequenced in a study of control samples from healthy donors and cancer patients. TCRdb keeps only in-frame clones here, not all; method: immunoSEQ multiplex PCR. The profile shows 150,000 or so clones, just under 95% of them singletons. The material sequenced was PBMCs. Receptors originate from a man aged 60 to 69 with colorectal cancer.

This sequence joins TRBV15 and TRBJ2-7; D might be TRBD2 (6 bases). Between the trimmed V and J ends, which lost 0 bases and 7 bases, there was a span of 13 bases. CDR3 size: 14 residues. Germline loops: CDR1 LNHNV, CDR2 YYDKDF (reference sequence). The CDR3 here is CATSREAAGKEQYF. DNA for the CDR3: TGTGCCACCAGCAGAGAGGCGGCGGGGAAAGAGCAGTACTTC.

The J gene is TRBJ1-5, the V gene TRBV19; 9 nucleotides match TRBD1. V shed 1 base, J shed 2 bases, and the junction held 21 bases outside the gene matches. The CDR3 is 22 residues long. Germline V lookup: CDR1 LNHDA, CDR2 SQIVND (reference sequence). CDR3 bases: TGTGCCAGTAGTATAGGGGGGGGGACAGGGTCCGAGATAGTTATCGGCAATCAGCCCCAGCATTTT. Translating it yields CASSIGGGTGSEIVIGNQPQHF.

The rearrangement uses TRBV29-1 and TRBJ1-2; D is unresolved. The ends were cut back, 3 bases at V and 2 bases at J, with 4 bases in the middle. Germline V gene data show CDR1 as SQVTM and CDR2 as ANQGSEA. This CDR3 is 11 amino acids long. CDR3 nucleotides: TGCAGCGTTGAGGTAAACTATGGCTACACCTTC. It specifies CSVEVNYGYTF.

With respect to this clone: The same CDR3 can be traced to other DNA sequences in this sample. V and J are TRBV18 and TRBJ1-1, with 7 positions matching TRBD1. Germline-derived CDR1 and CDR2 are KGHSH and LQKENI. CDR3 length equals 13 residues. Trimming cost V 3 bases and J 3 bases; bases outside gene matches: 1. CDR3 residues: CASSPQGDTEAFF. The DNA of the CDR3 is TGTGCCAGCTCACCTCAGGGGGACACTGAAGCTTTCTTT.

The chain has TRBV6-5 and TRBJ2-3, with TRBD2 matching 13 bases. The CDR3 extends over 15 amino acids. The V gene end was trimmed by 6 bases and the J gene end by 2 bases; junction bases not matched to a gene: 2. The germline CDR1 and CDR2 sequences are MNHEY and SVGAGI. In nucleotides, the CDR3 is TGTGCCAGCAGAGGGACTAGCGGGAACACAGATACGCAGTATTTT. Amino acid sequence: CASRGTSGNTDTQYF.

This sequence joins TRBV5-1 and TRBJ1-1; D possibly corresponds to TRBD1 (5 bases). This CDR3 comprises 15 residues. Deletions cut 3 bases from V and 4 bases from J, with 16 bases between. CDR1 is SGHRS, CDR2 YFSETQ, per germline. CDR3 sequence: CASSWGVLDGTEAFF. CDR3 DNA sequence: TGCGCCAGCAGCTGGGGGGTCCTAGACGGCACTGAAGCTTTCTTT.

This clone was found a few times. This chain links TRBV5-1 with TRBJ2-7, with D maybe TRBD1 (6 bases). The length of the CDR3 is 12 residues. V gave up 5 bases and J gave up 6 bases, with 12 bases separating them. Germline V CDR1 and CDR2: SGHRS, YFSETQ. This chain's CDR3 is CASSFAGVEQYF. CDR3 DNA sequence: TGCGCCAGCAGTTTCGCAGGGGTCGAGCAGTACTTC.

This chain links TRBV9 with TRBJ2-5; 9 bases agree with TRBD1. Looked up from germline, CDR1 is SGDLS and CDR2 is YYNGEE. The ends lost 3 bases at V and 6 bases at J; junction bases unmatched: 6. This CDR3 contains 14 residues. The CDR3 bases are TGTGCCAGCAGCGAGACAGGGGGAAAGAAGACCCAGTACTTC. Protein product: CASSETGGKKTQYF.

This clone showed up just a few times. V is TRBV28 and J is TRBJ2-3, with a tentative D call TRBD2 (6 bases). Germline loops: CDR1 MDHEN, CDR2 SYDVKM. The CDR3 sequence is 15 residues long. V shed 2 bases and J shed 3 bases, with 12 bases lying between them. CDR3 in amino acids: CASSLGGSKTDTQYF. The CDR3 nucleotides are TGTGCCAGCAGTTTAGGGGGGTCAAAAACAGATACGCAGTATTTT.

In nucleotides, the CDR3 is TGTGCCAGCAGTCGGTACGGACAGGGGATAGACATTCAGTACTTC. Its protein product is CASSRYGQGIDIQYF. This chain connects TRBV25-1 to TRBJ2-4; 9 bases match TRBD1. This CDR3 region has 15 residues. V shed 5 bases and J 8 bases; nucleotides not matched to a gene: 10. Germline CDR1 is MGHDK and CDR2 is SYGVNS. Filled out from reference TRBV25-1 and TRBJ2-4, the complete variable domain reads EADIYQTPRYLVIGTGKKITLECSQTMGHDKMYWYQQDPGMELHLIHYSYGVNSTEKGDLSSESTVSRIRTEHFPLTLESARPSHTSQYLCASSRYGQGIDIQYFGAGTRLSVL.

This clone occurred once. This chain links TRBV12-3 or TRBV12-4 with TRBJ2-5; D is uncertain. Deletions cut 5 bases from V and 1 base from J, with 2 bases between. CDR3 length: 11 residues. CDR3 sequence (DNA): TGTGCCAGCAGTGTCCAAGAGACCCAGTACTTC. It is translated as CASSVQETQYF.

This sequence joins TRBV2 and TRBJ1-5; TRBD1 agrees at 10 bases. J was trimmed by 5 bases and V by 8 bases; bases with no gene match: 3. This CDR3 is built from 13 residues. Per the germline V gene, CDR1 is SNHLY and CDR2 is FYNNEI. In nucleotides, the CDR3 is TGTGCCAGCGGACAGGGGGAGGATCAGCCCCAGCATTTT. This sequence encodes CASGQGEDQPQHF.

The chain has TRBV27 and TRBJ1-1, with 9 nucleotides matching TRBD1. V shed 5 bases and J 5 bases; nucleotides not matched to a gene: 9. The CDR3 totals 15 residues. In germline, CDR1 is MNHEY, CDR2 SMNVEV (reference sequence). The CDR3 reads CASSAPGQGRTEAFF. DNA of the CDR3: TGTGCCAGCAGTGCCCCGGGACAGGGTAGGACTGAAGCTTTCTTT.

CDR3 region: CASSQQGNTEAFF. The CDR3 coding sequence is TGTGCCAGCAGCCAACAGGGGAACACTGAAGCTTTCTTT. This chain links TRBV5-4 with TRBJ1-1, with a tentative D call TRBD1 (6 bases). Trimming removed 4 bases from V and 1 base from J, with 8 bases in between. CDR3 length equals 13 residues. Germline V CDR1 and CDR2: SGHNT, YYREEE (reference sequence).

CDR3 coding DNA: TGCAGTGCTAGTAGCTCTGCCAATCAGCCCCAGCATTTT. Translating it yields CSASSSANQPQHF. The gene calls are TRBV20-1 and TRBJ1-5; D is uncertain. Trimming shortened V by 3 bases and J by 3 bases, and 9 bases separated the two germline ends. Germline CDR1 is DFQATT and CDR2 is SNEGSKA (reference sequence). CDR3 length: 13 amino acids.

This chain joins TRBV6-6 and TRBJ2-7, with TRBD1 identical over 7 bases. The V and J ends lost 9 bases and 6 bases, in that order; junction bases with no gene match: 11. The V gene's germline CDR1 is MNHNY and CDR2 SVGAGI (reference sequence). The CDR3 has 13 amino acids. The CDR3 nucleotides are TGTGCCAGTGAGGGGGCAGTGGGGCCCGAGCAGTACTTC. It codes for CASEGAVGPEQYF.

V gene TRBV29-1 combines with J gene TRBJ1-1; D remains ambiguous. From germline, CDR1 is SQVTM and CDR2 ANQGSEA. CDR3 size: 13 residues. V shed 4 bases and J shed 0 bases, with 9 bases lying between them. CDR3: CSVVSSVNTEAFF. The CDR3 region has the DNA TGCAGCGTTGTTAGCTCAGTGAACACTGAAGCTTTCTTT. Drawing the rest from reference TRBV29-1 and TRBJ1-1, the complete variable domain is SAVISQKPSRDICQRGTSLTIQCQVDSQVTMMFWYRQQPGQSLTLIATANQGSEATYESGFVIDKFPISRPNLTFSTLTVSNMSPEDSSIYLCSVVSSVNTEAFFGQGTRLTVV.

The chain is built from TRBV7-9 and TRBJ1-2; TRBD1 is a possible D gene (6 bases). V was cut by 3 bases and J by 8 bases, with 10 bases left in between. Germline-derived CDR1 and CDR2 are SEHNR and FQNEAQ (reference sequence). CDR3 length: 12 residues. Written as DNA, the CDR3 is TGTGCCAGCAGCTTGGGGGCCCTAGGCTACACCTTC. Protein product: CASSLGALGYTF.

Here the CDR3 DNA reads TGTGCCAGCAGTGGAGCGGCCGGGAACACTGAAGCTTTCTTT. This gives the protein CASSGAAGNTEAFF. This chain connects TRBV2 to TRBJ1-1; D is unclear. V dropped 4 bases and J dropped 1 base, with 10 bases sitting between them. The germline gives CDR1 SNHLY, CDR2 FYNNEI. This CDR3 has 14 residues.

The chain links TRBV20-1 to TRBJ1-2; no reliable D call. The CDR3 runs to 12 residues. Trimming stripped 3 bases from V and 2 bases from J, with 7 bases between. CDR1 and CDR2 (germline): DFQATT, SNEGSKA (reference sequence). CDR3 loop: CSASSQNYGYTF. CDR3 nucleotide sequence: TGCAGTGCTAGTAGTCAAAACTATGGCTACACCTTC.

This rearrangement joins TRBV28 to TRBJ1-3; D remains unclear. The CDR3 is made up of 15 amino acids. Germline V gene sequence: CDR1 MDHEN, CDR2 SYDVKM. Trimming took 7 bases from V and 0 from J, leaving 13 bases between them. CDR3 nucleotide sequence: TGTGCCAGCACCGTAGGGCCGGTCTCTGGAAACACCATATATTTT. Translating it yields CASTVGPVSGNTIYF.

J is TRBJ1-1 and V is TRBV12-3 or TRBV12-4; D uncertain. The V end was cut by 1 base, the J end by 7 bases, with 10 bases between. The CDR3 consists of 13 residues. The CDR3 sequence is CASSLGTAYEAFF. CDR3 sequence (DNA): TGTGCCAGCAGTTTAGGGACCGCCTATGAAGCTTTCTTT.

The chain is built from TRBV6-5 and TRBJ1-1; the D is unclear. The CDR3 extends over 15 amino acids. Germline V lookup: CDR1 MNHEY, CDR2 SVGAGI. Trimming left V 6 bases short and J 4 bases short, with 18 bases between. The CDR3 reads CASSSPGSGSTEAFF. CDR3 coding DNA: TGTGCCAGCAGCTCCCCGGGGTCGGGGTCCACTGAAGCTTTCTTT.

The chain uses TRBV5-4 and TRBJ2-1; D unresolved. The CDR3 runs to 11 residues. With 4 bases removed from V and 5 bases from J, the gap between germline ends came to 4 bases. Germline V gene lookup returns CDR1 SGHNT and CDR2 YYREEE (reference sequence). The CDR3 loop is CASSLNNEQFF. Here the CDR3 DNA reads TGTGCCAGCAGCCTAAACAATGAGCAGTTCTTC.

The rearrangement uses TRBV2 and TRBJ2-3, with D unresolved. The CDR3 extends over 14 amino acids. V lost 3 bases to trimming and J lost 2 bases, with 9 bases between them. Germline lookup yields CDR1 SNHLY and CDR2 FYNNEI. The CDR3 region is CASSDIGDTDTQYF. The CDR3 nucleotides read TGTGCCAGCAGTGACATAGGAGACACAGATACGCAGTATTTT.

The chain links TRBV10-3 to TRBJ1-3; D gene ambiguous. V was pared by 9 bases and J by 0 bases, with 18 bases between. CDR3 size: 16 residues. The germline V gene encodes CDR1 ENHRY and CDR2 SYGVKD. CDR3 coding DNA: TGTGCCATTCAACATATACCCGAGAGCTCTGGAAACACCATATATTTT. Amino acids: CAIQHIPESSGNTIYF.

This chain's CDR3 is CASSPRTEYGYTF. CDR3 DNA sequence: TGTGCCAGCAGCCCAAGGACAGAGTATGGCTACACCTTC. This sequence joins TRBV9 and TRBJ1-2; weak D call: TRBD1 (6 bases). Looked up from germline, CDR1 is SGDLS and CDR2 is YYNGEE. The CDR3 spans 13 residues. V lost 4 bases to trimming and J lost 5 bases, with 12 bases between them. The whole variable domain, remainder taken from reference TRBV9 and TRBJ1-2, is DSGVTQTPKHLITATGQRVTLRCSPRSGDLSVYWYQQSLDQGLQFLIQYYNGEERAKGNILERFSAQQFPDLHSELNLSSLELGDSALYFCASSPRTEYGYTFGSGTRLTVV.